The 5 T cell receptor beta chains presented below share a single source sample, sequenced in a study of T-cell reconstitution after alpha-beta-depleted transplantation in children. The TCRbeta library was prepared with unique molecular identifiers. Via MiXCR, TCRdb re-called the PCR reads, giving one row per CDR3 protein. Among tens of thousands of distinct CDR3 sequences listed, around 8.8% were seen once. Sequencing was performed on PBMCs, mostly from graft donor cells, taken 60 days after TCRalphabeta/CD19-depleted stem cell transplant. The source is a male patient aged 2-15 years who had a stem cell transplant for chronic granulomatous disease, so the T cells may come from the graft donor.

There are many counts of this clonotype. The chain is built from TRBV28 and TRBJ1-1; D unresolved. Per the germline V gene, CDR1 is MDHEN and CDR2 is SYDVKM. With 5 bases removed from V and 0 bases from J, the gap between germline ends came to 7 bases. CDR3 length: 13 amino acids. The CDR3 sequence: CASSLQVNTEAFF. CDR3 coding DNA: TGTGCCAGCAGTCTTCAGGTGAACACTGAAGCTTTCTTT.

The chain uses TRBV6-5 and TRBJ1-6; D may be TRBD1 (5 bases). Germline V gene lookup returns CDR1 MNHEY and CDR2 SVGAGI. V was trimmed by 4 bases and J by 3 bases, leaving 7 bases between them. This CDR3 region has 14 residues. CDR3 residues: CASSSGGYNSPLHF. Written as DNA, the CDR3 is TGTGCCAGCAGTTCCGGGGGCTATAATTCACCCCTCCACTTT.

This chain joins TRBV3-1 and TRBJ2-7, with a possible D match to TRBD1 (5 bases). The CDR3 loop spans 15 amino acids. CDR1 is LGHDT and CDR2 is YNNKEL in the germline V gene (reference sequence). The V gene lost 10 bases and the J gene lost 2 bases, with 21 bases spanning the gap. In nucleotides, the CDR3 is TGTGCCACCTGCCAAGTCCAGACAGTAACCTACGAGCAGTACTTC. Its protein product is CATCQVQTVTYEQYF.

This clonotype has at least ten counts. This chain connects TRBV7-6 to TRBJ2-2, with 8 bases that match TRBD2. The trim removed 2 bases at V and 7 bases at J, leaving 12 bases unmatched. CDR1 and CDR2 from the germline V gene are SGHVS and FNYEAQ. The length of the CDR3 is 17 residues. CDR3 in amino acids: CASSLIPGGPSFGELFF. The CDR3 region has the DNA TGTGCCAGCAGCTTAATTCCGGGAGGGCCTTCGTTCGGGGAGCTGTTTTTT. The full variable domain, in which reference TRBV7-6 and TRBJ2-2 provide the parts outside the CDR3, is GAGVSQSPRYKVTKRGQDVALRCDPISGHVSLYWYRQALGQGPEFLTYFNYEAQQDKSGLPNDRFSAERPEGSISTLTIQRTEQRDSAMYRCASSLIPGGPSFGELFFGEGSRLTVL.

This clonotype was detected ten times or more. The J gene is TRBJ2-5, the V gene TRBV27; 8 bases agree with TRBD1. V was pared by 4 bases and J by 4 bases, with 14 bases of the junction left unmatched. The CDR3 has 17 residues. Germline V gene lookup returns CDR1 MNHEY and CDR2 SMNVEV (reference sequence). CDR3 coding DNA: TGTGCCAGCAGTTCCCTTACGGGAACAGGGGGTGGAGAGACCCAGTACTTC. Its translation: CASSSLTGTGGGETQYF.